Following are 19 T cell receptor beta chains from one sample sequenced in a study of OX40 agonist ivuxolimab in advanced cancers. The repertoire was sequenced with immunoSEQ multiplex PCR; TCRdb's copy has only in-frame clones and lacks some. The sample carries around 31,000 clones, roughly 90% recorded once. Sequencing used CD4+ or CD8+ T cells sorted from blood, obtained in a trial of the OX40 agonist ivuxolimab. All receptors derive from an adult with an advanced solid tumor such as melanoma, head and neck, liver or kidney cancer.

The V and J genes are TRBV7-6 and TRBJ2-7; TRBD1 aligns across 9 bases. This CDR3 is built from 15 residues. Looked up from germline, CDR1 is SGHVS and CDR2 is FNYEAQ. Trimming removed 5 bases from V and 7 bases from J; junction bases left unmatched: 12. The CDR3 region is CASSLAGTGIGEQYF. CDR3 in DNA: TGTGCCAGCAGCCTTGCCGGGACAGGGATCGGTGAGCAGTACTTC.

This chain links TRBV7-2 with TRBJ1-5; 11 bases line up with TRBD1. Per germline, CDR1 SGHTA and CDR2 FQGNSA. The CDR3 runs to 17 residues. V shed 2 bases, J shed 5 bases, and the junction held 8 bases outside the gene matches. CDR3 region: CASSLQWTGGSDQPQHF. The CDR3 DNA reads as TGTGCCAGCAGCTTACAATGGACAGGGGGCTCCGATCAGCCCCAGCATTTT. Together with reference TRBV7-2 and TRBJ1-5, the CDR3 gives the full variable domain: GAGVSQSPSNKVTEKGKDVELRCDPISGHTALYWYRQSLGQGLEFLIYFQGNSAPDKSGLPSDRFSAERTGGSVSTLTIQRTQQEDSAVYLCASSLQWTGGSDQPQHFGDGTRLSIL.

The gene calls are TRBV9 and TRBJ2-5; possible D gene TRBD2, 6 bases. V gave up 4 bases and J gave up 7 bases, with 14 bases separating them. The length of the CDR3 is 13 residues. CDR1 is SGDLS and CDR2 is YYNGEE in the germline V gene. CDR3 DNA: TGTGCCAGCAGCTCCCCGGGGGATGGGACCCAGTACTTC. Translation: CASSSPGDGTQYF.

This chain links TRBV9 with TRBJ1-1; 7 nucleotides align to TRBD1. The CDR3 has 14 amino acids. V dropped 3 bases and J dropped 0; count of bases not matched to a gene: 2. Germline CDR1 SGDLS, CDR2 YYNGEE. For the CDR3, the DNA is TGTGCCAGCAGCGCGACAGGGCTGAACACTGAAGCTTTCTTT. Amino acids: CASSATGLNTEAFF.

The chain is built from TRBV7-6 and TRBJ1-2; D is unresolved. In germline, CDR1 is SGHVS, CDR2 FNYEAQ. The CDR3 runs to 13 residues. Trimming removed 5 bases at V and 6 bases at J, with 13 bases between. The DNA of the CDR3 is TGTGCCAGCAGCGCCCAGGTTTGGGATGGCTACACCTTC. It specifies CASSAQVWDGYTF.

V is TRBV30 and J is TRBJ1-2; no definite D call. Trimming pared 2 bases from V and 11 bases from J, leaving 12 bases between. Germline lookup yields CDR1 GTSNPN and CDR2 SVGIG (reference sequence). The CDR3 spans 11 residues. The CDR3, as DNA: TGTGCCTGGAGTATTGGCCCCGAATACACCTTC. This gives the protein CAWSIGPEYTF.

The chain employs TRBV7-9 and TRBJ1-1; no definite D call. Germline lookup yields CDR1 SEHNR and CDR2 FQNEAQ (reference sequence). Trimming left V 1 base short and J 10 bases short, with 10 bases between. The CDR3 is 12 amino acids. CDR3 residues: CASSLGTEGAFF. CDR3 in DNA: TGTGCCAGCAGCTTAGGGACCGAGGGAGCTTTCTTT.

The chain combines TRBV27 with TRBJ1-1; D is unclear. V gave up 2 bases and J gave up 0 bases, with 4 bases separating them. This CDR3 region has 13 residues. Germline values: CDR1 MNHEY, CDR2 SMNVEV (reference sequence). This CDR3 reads CASSLVLNTEAFF. The CDR3 DNA sequence: TGTGCCAGCAGTTTAGTCCTGAACACTGAAGCTTTCTTT.

This chain uses TRBV19 with TRBJ1-4; D remains unclear. V lost 5 bases and J 8 bases, leaving 12 bases between the germline ends. Germline V gives CDR1 LNHDA, CDR2 SQIVND (reference sequence). This CDR3 comprises 13 residues. The DNA for the CDR3 is TGTGCCAGTAGTCCTCTTATGGGAGAAAAACTGTTTTTT. It yields the protein CASSPLMGEKLFF.

The V and J genes are TRBV4-3 and TRBJ1-2, with D possibly matching TRBD1 (6 bases). In germline, CDR1 is LGHNA, CDR2 YSLEER. V was clipped by 5 bases and J by 4 bases, with 20 bases between them. The CDR3 has 16 residues. The DNA of the CDR3 is TGCGCCAGCAGCGCAAGGGGCGCGGGGGCTCTCTATGGCTACACCTTC. This encodes CASSARGAGALYGYTF.

This rearrangement joins TRBV5-1 to TRBJ1-6, with a tentative D call TRBD1 (6 bases). CDR1 and CDR2 (germline): SGHRS, YFSETQ. V was clipped by 3 bases and J by 0 bases, with 13 bases between them. This CDR3 is 17 amino acids long. CDR3 residues: CASSSNTGSSYNSPLHF. The CDR3 DNA reads TGCGCCAGCAGCTCTAATACAGGGAGCTCCTATAATTCACCCCTCCACTTT.

The chain links TRBV5-1 to TRBJ2-7; D unresolved. The CDR3 has 14 residues. Germline CDR1 SGHRS, CDR2 YFSETQ. Trimming took off 0 bases at V and 3 bases at J, with 10 bases between the two ends. The CDR3 loop is CASSLVGVYYEQYF. For the CDR3, the DNA is TGCGCCAGCAGCTTGGTTGGGGTTTACTACGAGCAGTACTTC.

This chain uses TRBV7-9 with TRBJ2-5; tentatively, D is TRBD2 (5 bases). Germline V gives CDR1 SEHNR, CDR2 FQNEAQ (reference sequence). The CDR3 sequence is 15 residues long. The V end was cut by 3 bases, the J end by 1 base, with 12 bases between. The CDR3 is CASSFPFGVQETQYF. As DNA, the CDR3 is TGTGCCAGCAGCTTTCCCTTCGGGGTCCAAGAGACCCAGTACTTC.

The V call is TRBV30, the J call TRBJ2-5, with 12 positions matching TRBD2. The CDR3 runs 15 residues. Germline values: CDR1 GTSNPN, CDR2 SVGIG (reference sequence). V trimming: 4 bases; J trimming: 5 bases; junction bases outside the gene matches: 8. Here the CDR3 DNA reads TGTGCCTGGAAGCTAGCGGGGGGGCCCCGGGAGACCCAGTACTTC. Amino acids: CAWKLAGGPRETQYF.

The chain is built from TRBV4-1 and TRBJ2-3; a weak D match, TRBD1 (6 bases). With 0 bases removed from V and 0 bases from J, the gap between germline ends came to 10 bases. Germline V gene data show CDR1 as MGHRA and CDR2 as YSYEKL. This CDR3 contains 16 residues. The CDR3 is CASSQDTGSSTDTQYF. CDR3 coding DNA: TGCGCCAGCAGCCAAGATACAGGGTCTAGCACAGATACGCAGTATTTT.

This clone was observed a few times. This chain joins TRBV19 and TRBJ2-7, with a possible D match to TRBD2 (6 bases). Trimming shortened V by 3 bases and J by 2 bases, and 11 bases separated the two germline ends. Germline V gene sequence: CDR1 LNHDA, CDR2 SQIVND (reference sequence). CDR3 length: 14 amino acids. CDR3 nucleotides: TGTGCCAGTAGTATGGGGGGACTTACCTACGAGCAGTACTTC. This translates into CASSMGGLTYEQYF.

V is TRBV6-6 and J is TRBJ2-7, with 8 bases aligning to TRBD2. Germline V gene data show CDR1 as MNHNY and CDR2 as SVGAGI (reference sequence). The CDR3 is 14 amino acids. The V and J ends lost 0 bases and 7 bases, in that order; junction bases with no gene match: 5. The CDR3 loop is CASSYSGGGREQYF. The CDR3 coding sequence is TGTGCCAGCAGTTACTCCGGGGGGGGCCGTGAGCAGTACTTC.

CDR3 sequence reads: CASSSLAGGLNEQFF. CDR3 coding DNA: TGTGCCAGCAGTTCACTAGCGGGGGGGCTGAATGAGCAGTTCTTC. The chain uses TRBV6-4 and TRBJ2-1, with 13 bases lining up with TRBD2. CDR1 and CDR2 (germline): MRHNA, SNTAGT. Trimming removed 5 bases from V and 7 bases from J; junction bases left unmatched: 5. This CDR3 region has 15 residues.

J is TRBJ2-7 and V is TRBV5-4, with D possibly called TRBD1 or TRBD2 (5 bases each). CDR3 length: 13 residues. Trimming removed 4 bases from V and 3 bases from J, with 11 bases in between. Germline lookup yields CDR1 SGHNT and CDR2 YYREEE (reference sequence). The CDR3 region is CASSPGRNYEQYF. CDR3 bases: TGTGCCAGCAGCCCGGGACGGAACTACGAGCAGTACTTC. The full variable domain, its missing parts supplied by reference TRBV5-4 and TRBJ2-7, is ETGVTQSPTHLIKTRGQQVTLRCSSQSGHNTVSWYQQALGQGPQFIFQYYREEENGRGNFPPRFSGLQFPNYSSELNVNALELDDSALYLCASSPGRNYEQYFGPGTRLTVT.